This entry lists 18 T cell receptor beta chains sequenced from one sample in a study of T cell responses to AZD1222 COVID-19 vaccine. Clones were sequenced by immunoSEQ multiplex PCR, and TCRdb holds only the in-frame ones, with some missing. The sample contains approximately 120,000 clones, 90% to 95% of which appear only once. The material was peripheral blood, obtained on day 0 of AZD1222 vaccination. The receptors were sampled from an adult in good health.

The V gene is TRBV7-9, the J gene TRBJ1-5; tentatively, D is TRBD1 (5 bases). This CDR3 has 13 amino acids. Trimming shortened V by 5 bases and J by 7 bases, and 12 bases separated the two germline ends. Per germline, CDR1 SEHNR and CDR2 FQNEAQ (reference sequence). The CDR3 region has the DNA TGTGCCAGCAGCCTTAGGGAGGGGCAGCCCCAGCATTTT. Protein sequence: CASSLREGQPQHF.

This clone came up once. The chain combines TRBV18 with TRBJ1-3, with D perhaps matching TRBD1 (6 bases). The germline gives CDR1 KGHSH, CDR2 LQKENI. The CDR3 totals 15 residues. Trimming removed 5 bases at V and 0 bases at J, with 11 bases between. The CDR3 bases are TGTGCCAGCTCAGGACAGCTAAGCTCTGGAAACACCATATATTTT. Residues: CASSGQLSSGNTIYF.

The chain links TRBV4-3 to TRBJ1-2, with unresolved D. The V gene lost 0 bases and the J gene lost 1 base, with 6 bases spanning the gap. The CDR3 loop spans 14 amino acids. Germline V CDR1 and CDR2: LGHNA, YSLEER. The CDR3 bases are TGCGCCAGCAGCCAAGACGGTATTAACTATGGCTACACCTTC. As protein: CASSQDGINYGYTF.

In DNA, the CDR3 is TGCGCCAGCAGGGGATCCGGGACAGAAAATAACTATGGCTACACCTTC. This encodes CASRGSGTENNYGYTF. The chain links TRBV10-2 to TRBJ1-2; TRBD1 matches 7 bases. Trimming removed 6 bases from V and 1 base from J; junction bases left unmatched: 11. The CDR3 is made up of 16 amino acids. Germline-derived CDR1 and CDR2 are WSHSY and SAAADI.

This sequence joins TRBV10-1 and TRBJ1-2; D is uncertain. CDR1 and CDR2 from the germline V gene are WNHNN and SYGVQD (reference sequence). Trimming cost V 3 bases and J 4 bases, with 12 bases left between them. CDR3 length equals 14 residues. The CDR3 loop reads CASSDTGFGYGYTF. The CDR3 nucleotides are TGCGCCAGCAGTGACACGGGTTTCGGCTATGGCTACACCTTC.

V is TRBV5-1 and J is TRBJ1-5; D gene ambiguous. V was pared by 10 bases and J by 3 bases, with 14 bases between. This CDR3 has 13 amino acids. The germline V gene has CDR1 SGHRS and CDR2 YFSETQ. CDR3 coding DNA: TGCGCCTCCTCAGACGGCCCCAATCAGCCCCAGCATTTT. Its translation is CASSDGPNQPQHF.

The DNA of the CDR3 is TGTGCCAGCAGCTTACAACACACTAATGAAAAACTGTTTTTT. Its translation: CASSLQHTNEKLFF. This chain joins TRBV5-6 and TRBJ1-4; D call uncertain. With 2 bases removed from V and 2 bases from J, the gap between germline ends came to 7 bases. There are 14 residues in the CDR3. CDR1 and CDR2 from the germline V gene are SGHDT and YYEEEE. Full variable domain (outside the CDR3, taken from reference TRBV5-6 and TRBJ1-4): DAGVTQSPTHLIKTRGQQVTLRCSPKSGHDTVSWYQQALGQGPQFIFQYYEEEERQRGNFPDRFSGHQFPNYSSELNVNALLLGDSALYLCASSLQHTNEKLFFGSGTQLSVL.

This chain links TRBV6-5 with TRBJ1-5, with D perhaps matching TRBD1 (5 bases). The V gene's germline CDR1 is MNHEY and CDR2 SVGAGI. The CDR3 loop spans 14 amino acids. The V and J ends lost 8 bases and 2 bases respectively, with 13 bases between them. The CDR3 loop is CASQVGEGNQPQHF. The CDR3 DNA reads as TGTGCCAGCCAAGTGGGGGAGGGCAATCAGCCCCAGCATTTT.

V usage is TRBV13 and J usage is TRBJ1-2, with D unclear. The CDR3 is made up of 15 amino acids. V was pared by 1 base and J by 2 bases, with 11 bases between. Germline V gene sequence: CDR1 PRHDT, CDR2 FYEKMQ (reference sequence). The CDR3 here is CASSLASERNYGYTF. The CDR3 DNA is TGTGCCAGCAGCTTAGCCAGTGAGAGAAACTATGGCTACACCTTC. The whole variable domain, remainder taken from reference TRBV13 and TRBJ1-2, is AAGVIQSPRHLIKEKRETATLKCYPIPRHDTVYWYQQGPGQDPQFLISFYEKMQSDKGSIPDRFSAQQFSDYHSELNMSSLELGDSALYFCASSLASERNYGYTFGSGTRLTVV.

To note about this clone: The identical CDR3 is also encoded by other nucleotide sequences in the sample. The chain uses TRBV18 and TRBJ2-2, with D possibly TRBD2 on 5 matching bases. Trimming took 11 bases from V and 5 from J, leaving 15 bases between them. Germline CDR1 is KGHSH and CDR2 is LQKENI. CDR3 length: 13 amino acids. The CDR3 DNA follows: TGTGCCGCCGGGGATCTTTCAACCGGGGAGCTGTTTTTT. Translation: CAAGDLSTGELFF.

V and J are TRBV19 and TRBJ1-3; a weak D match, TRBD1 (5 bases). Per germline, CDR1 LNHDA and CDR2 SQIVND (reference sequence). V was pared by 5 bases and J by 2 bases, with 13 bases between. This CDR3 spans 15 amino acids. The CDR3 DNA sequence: TGTGCCAGTAGTCCAAGACAGTTAACTGGAAACACCATATATTTT. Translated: CASSPRQLTGNTIYF. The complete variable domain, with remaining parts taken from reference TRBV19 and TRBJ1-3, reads DGGITQSPKYLFRKEGQNVTLSCEQNLNHDAMYWYRQDPGQGLRLIYYSQIVNDFQKGDIAEGYSVSREKKESFPLTVTSAQKNPTAFYLCASSPRQLTGNTIYFGEGSWLTVV.

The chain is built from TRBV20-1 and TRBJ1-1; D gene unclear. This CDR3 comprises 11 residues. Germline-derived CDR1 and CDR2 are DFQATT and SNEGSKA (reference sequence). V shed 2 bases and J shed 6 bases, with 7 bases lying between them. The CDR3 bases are TGCAGTGCTAGAAGGGCTTCTGAAGCTTTCTTT. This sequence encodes CSARRASEAFF.

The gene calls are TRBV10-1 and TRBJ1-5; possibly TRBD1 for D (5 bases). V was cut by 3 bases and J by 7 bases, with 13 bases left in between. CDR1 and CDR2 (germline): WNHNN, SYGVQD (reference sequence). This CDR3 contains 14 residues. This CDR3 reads CASSEGSGNQPQHF. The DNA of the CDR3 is TGCGCCAGCAGTGAAGGGTCAGGGAACCAGCCCCAGCATTTT.

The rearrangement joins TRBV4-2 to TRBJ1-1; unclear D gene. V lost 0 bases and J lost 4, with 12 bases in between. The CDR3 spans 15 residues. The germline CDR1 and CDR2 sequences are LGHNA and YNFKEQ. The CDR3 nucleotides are TGTGCCAGCAGCCAAGATTTTCGGGCCGGCACTGAAGCTTTCTTT. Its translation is CASSQDFRAGTEAFF.

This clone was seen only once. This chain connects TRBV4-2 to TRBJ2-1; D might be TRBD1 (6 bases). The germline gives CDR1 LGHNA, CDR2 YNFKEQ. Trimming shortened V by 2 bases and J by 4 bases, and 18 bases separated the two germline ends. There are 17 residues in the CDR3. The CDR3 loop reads CASSQIRTETLYNEQFF. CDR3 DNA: TGTGCCAGCAGCCAAATTAGGACAGAAACCTTATACAATGAGCAGTTCTTC.

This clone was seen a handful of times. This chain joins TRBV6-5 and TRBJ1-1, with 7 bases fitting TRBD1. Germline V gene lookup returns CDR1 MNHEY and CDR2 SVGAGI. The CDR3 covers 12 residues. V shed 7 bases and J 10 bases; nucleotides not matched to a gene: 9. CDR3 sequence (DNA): TGTGCCAGCATCCTAGACAGGGTATCAGCTTTCTTT. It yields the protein CASILDRVSAFF.

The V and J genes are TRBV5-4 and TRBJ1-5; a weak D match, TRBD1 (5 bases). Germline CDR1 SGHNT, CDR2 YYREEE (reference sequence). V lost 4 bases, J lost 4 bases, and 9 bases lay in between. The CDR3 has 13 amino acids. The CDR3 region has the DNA TGTGCCAGCAGCCAGGACATTAATCAGCCCCAGCATTTT. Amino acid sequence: CASSQDINQPQHF.

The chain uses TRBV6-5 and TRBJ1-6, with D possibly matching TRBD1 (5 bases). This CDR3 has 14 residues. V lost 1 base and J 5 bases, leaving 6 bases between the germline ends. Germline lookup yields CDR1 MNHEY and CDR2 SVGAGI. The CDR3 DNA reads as TGTGCCAGCAGTTACTTCAGGGATAATTCACCCCTCCACTTT. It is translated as CASSYFRDNSPLHF.